Following are 25 T cell receptor beta chains from one sample sequenced in a study of cytomegalovirus exposure and HLA in healthy donors. Sequencing used immunoSEQ multiplex PCR; TCRdb keeps in-frame clones, though not all of them. The sample lists about 260,000 clones, 90% seen once, with approximately 3% in the top ten. The sequenced sample was PBMCs. All receptors come from a woman in her twenties or thirties in good health and CMV-seronegative.

V is TRBV5-1 and J is TRBJ1-5; 10 nucleotides agree with TRBD1. Germline-derived CDR1 and CDR2 are SGHRS and YFSETQ. After removal of 0 bases from V and 7 bases from J, the junction contained 4 bases not matched to a gene. This CDR3 is 15 amino acids long. CDR3 protein: CASSLGQGASQPQHF. CDR3 sequence (DNA): TGCGCCAGCAGCTTGGGACAGGGGGCCTCCCAGCCCCAGCATTTT.

The rearrangement uses TRBV4-1 and TRBJ2-1; D not resolved. CDR3 length: 14 residues. Germline V lookup: CDR1 MGHRA, CDR2 YSYEKL. Trimming removed 1 base from V and 5 bases from J, with 9 bases in between. CDR3 sequence: CASSQVPLNNEQFF. In DNA, the CDR3 is TGCGCCAGCAGCCAAGTTCCCTTGAACAATGAGCAGTTCTTC.

V and J are TRBV13 and TRBJ2-3; D is perhaps TRBD2 (6 bases). CDR1 and CDR2 from the germline V gene are PRHDT and FYEKMQ (reference sequence). The V gene lost 7 bases and the J gene lost 1 base, with 15 bases spanning the gap. There are 15 residues in the CDR3. CDR3 DNA sequence: TGTGCCAGCAAAGCAGGCCAGCGGGGCACAGATACGCAGTATTTT. As protein: CASKAGQRGTDTQYF.

There are a few counts of this clone. The rearrangement joins TRBV6-1 to TRBJ2-5, with D possibly matching TRBD1 (6 bases). Trimming shortened V by 7 bases and J by 5 bases, and 17 bases separated the two germline ends. The V gene's germline CDR1 is MNHNS and CDR2 SASEGT. The CDR3 length is 14 residues. The CDR3 DNA is TGTGCCAGCAACCCCGCAGGGGACGCCGAGACCCAGTACTTC. Amino acids: CASNPAGDAETQYF.

The genes are TRBV19 and TRBJ2-7; TRBD1 might be the D (6 bases). The germline V gene has CDR1 LNHDA and CDR2 SQIVND (reference sequence). The CDR3 extends over 15 amino acids. The germline V and J ends were trimmed by 3 bases and 6 bases, with 18 bases remaining between them. CDR3 amino acids: CASSMTGHGASEQYF. The CDR3 DNA sequence: TGTGCCAGTAGTATGACGGGACATGGGGCCAGCGAGCAGTACTTC.

The chain recombines TRBV13 with TRBJ2-7; TRBD1 matches at 10 bases. The junction had 6 bases not matched to a gene; V was cut back by 4 bases and J by 3 bases. Germline V gene sequence: CDR1 PRHDT, CDR2 FYEKMQ (reference sequence). This CDR3 spans 15 amino acids. This CDR3 is CASSYRDRGDYEQYF. The CDR3 coding sequence is TGTGCCAGCAGCTACCGGGACAGGGGAGACTACGAGCAGTACTTC.

The chain is built from TRBV27 and TRBJ2-7; a possible D gene is TRBD1 (5 bases). CDR1 and CDR2 from the germline V gene are MNHEY and SMNVEV (reference sequence). This CDR3 contains 14 residues. Trimming stripped 6 bases from V and 0 bases from J, with 12 bases between. CDR3 in amino acids: CASRPGQFSYEQYF. The CDR3 DNA follows: TGTGCCAGCAGGCCTGGACAATTCTCCTACGAGCAGTACTTC.

The table lists this clone with a count of one. This chain links TRBV4-1 with TRBJ2-7, with D possibly TRBD2 on 5 matching bases. This CDR3 contains 14 residues. CDR1 is MGHRA and CDR2 is YSYEKL in the germline V gene. Trimming stripped 1 base from V and 0 bases from J, with 7 bases between. The CDR3 DNA sequence: TGCGCCAGCAGCCAAGGGCTAGCCTCCTACGAGCAGTACTTC. Amino acid sequence: CASSQGLASYEQYF.

This chain joins TRBV2 and TRBJ1-1; D may be TRBD1 (6 bases). This CDR3 is 14 amino acids long. V lost 3 bases and J lost 0, with 8 bases in between. The germline gives CDR1 SNHLY, CDR2 FYNNEI. Here the CDR3 reads CASSDGQLNTEAFF. CDR3 coding DNA: TGTGCCAGCAGTGATGGACAGTTGAACACTGAAGCTTTCTTT. The variable domain in full, with the rest retrieved from reference TRBV2 and TRBJ1-1, is EPEVTQTPSHQVTQMGQEVILRCVPISNHLYFYWYRQILGQKVEFLVSFYNNEISEKSEIFDDQFSVERPDGSNFTLKIRSTKLEDSAMYFCASSDGQLNTEAFFGQGTRLTVV.

The gene calls are TRBV25-1 and TRBJ2-1; possible D gene TRBD2, 6 bases. V was trimmed by 5 bases and J by 4 bases, leaving 12 bases between them. Germline V lookup: CDR1 MGHDK, CDR2 SYGVNS. The CDR3 runs to 14 residues. Written as DNA, the CDR3 is TGTGCCAGCAGTCCTAGCGCATATTACAATGAGCAGTTCTTC. Residues: CASSPSAYYNEQFF.

The chain carries TRBV29-1 and TRBJ2-2, with D possibly TRBD2 on 5 matching bases. Deletions cut 2 bases from V and 6 bases from J, with 7 bases between. The CDR3 contains 12 residues. Germline lookup yields CDR1 SQVTM and CDR2 ANQGSEA. As DNA, the CDR3 is TGCAGCGTTGAACTAGCCGCCGGGGAGCTGTTTTTT. It yields the protein CSVELAAGELFF.

J is TRBJ2-2 and V is TRBV6-6; 7 bases map to TRBD1. V lost 0 bases and J lost 8; bases outside the gene matches: 3. This CDR3 has 14 amino acids. Germline lookup yields CDR1 MNHNY and CDR2 SVGAGI (reference sequence). The CDR3 reads CASSYSDRKGELFF. In DNA, the CDR3 is TGTGCCAGCAGTTACTCGGACAGGAAGGGGGAGCTGTTTTTT.

This clone was seen once. V gene TRBV5-1 combines with J gene TRBJ2-7; TRBD1 matches at 9 bases. This CDR3 is 16 amino acids long. V shed 0 bases and J 5 bases; nucleotides not matched to a gene: 9. Germline values: CDR1 SGHRS, CDR2 YFSETQ. CDR3 protein: CASSLASGTGTHEQYF. The CDR3, as DNA: TGCGCCAGCAGCTTGGCGTCCGGGACAGGGACTCACGAGCAGTACTTC.

This chain connects TRBV15 to TRBJ2-5; a possible D gene is TRBD1 (5 bases). CDR3 length equals 16 residues. Trimming cost V 3 bases and J 5 bases, with 19 bases left between them. Per the germline V gene, CDR1 is LNHNV and CDR2 is YYDKDF (reference sequence). The CDR3: CATSSTNAGSWETQYF. CDR3 nucleotide sequence: TGTGCCACCAGCAGTACTAATGCAGGGTCTTGGGAGACCCAGTACTTC.

The chain employs TRBV7-9 and TRBJ2-1; no firm D call. This CDR3 has 15 residues. Deletions cut 1 base from V and 10 bases from J, with 17 bases between. Looked up from germline, CDR1 is SEHNR and CDR2 is FQNEAQ (reference sequence). This chain's CDR3 is CASSLGYQNPPEQFF. The CDR3, as DNA: TGTGCCAGCAGCTTAGGGTACCAGAATCCCCCCGAGCAGTTCTTC.

This clone was counted only a few times. This rearrangement joins TRBV13 to TRBJ2-5, with unresolved D. Per germline, CDR1 PRHDT and CDR2 FYEKMQ (reference sequence). V was cut by 2 bases and J by 1 base, with 2 bases left in between. The CDR3 totals 12 residues. CDR3 coding DNA: TGTGCCAGCAGCTTACCCCAAGAGACCCAGTACTTC. Translating gives CASSLPQETQYF.

The rearrangement links TRBV19 to TRBJ2-7, with a possible D match to TRBD2 (5 bases). Trimming shortened V by 5 bases and J by 2 bases, and 10 bases separated the two germline ends. In germline, CDR1 is LNHDA, CDR2 SQIVND (reference sequence). CDR3 length equals 13 residues. CDR3 in DNA: TGTGCCAGTAGTGACGGGGAAACCTACGAGCAGTACTTC. Its translation is CASSDGETYEQYF.

The rearrangement joins TRBV4-3 to TRBJ2-7, with 9 positions matching TRBD2. CDR1 and CDR2 (germline): LGHNA, YSLEER. The CDR3 consists of 16 residues. J gave up 0 bases and V 3 bases, and 6 bases lay outside the gene matches. The CDR3 nucleotides are TGCGCCAGCAGCCATGGAACTAGCGGGCCCTCCTACGAGCAGTACTTC. Translation gives CASSHGTSGPSYEQYF.

The chain has TRBV28 and TRBJ2-7, with TRBD1 as a possible D gene (6 bases). V was trimmed by 7 bases and J by 5 bases, leaving 24 bases between them. The CDR3 is 16 amino acids. The germline gives CDR1 MDHEN, CDR2 SYDVKM. The CDR3 region has the DNA TGTGCCAGCACTCCGGTCGGGACAAAATCCCTCAACGAGCAGTACTTC. This encodes CASTPVGTKSLNEQYF.

Remarks on this clone: Other DNA sequences of this sample code for an identical CDR3. The chain has TRBV7-9 and TRBJ2-7, with D unresolved. Germline V lookup: CDR1 SEHNR, CDR2 FQNEAQ (reference sequence). Deletions cut 8 bases from V and 1 base from J, with 12 bases between. CDR3 length: 13 residues. CDR3 sequence (DNA): TGTGCCAGCTCCCTCGTTGCTTCCTACGAGCAGTACTTC. Translating it yields CASSLVASYEQYF.

The chain is built from TRBV9 and TRBJ1-3; D unresolved. The ends were cut back, 2 bases at V and 0 bases at J, with 15 bases in the middle. The germline V gene has CDR1 SGDLS and CDR2 YYNGEE. The CDR3 is made up of 17 amino acids. The CDR3 loop reads CASSVRADSYSGNTIYF. DNA for the CDR3: TGTGCCAGCAGCGTGAGGGCGGATTCTTACTCTGGAAACACCATATATTTT.

The chain carries TRBV15 and TRBJ2-7; D perhaps matches TRBD1 (6 bases). Germline CDR1 and CDR2: LNHNV and YYDKDF (reference sequence). This CDR3 is 14 amino acids long. Trimming stripped 1 base from V and 2 bases from J, with 9 bases between. The CDR3 protein is CATSRGQGPYEQYF. As DNA, the CDR3 is TGTGCCACCAGCAGAGGTCAGGGGCCCTACGAGCAGTACTTC. The full variable domain, in which reference TRBV15 and TRBJ2-7 provide the parts outside the CDR3, is DAMVIQNPRYQVTQFGKPVTLSCSQTLNHNVMYWYQQKSSQAPKLLFHYYDKDFNNEADTPDNFQSRRPNTSFCFLDIRSPGLGDTAMYLCATSRGQGPYEQYFGPGTRLTVT.

V gene TRBV4-1 combines with J gene TRBJ2-7, with D unresolved. CDR3 length: 13 amino acids. The germline CDR1 and CDR2 sequences are MGHRA and YSYEKL. Trimming cost V 2 bases and J 3 bases, with 8 bases left between them. CDR3 sequence: CASSQTSSYEQYF. The CDR3 region has the DNA TGCGCCAGCAGCCAAACGAGCAGCTACGAGCAGTACTTC.

The chain uses TRBV7-2 and TRBJ1-5; TRBD1 aligns across 7 bases. V was clipped by 1 base and J by 9 bases; unmatched bases: 9. The CDR3 has 15 residues. Germline V gene data show CDR1 as SGHTA and CDR2 as FQGNSA. Here the CDR3 reads CASSLDGQVNTPQHF. As DNA, the CDR3 is TGTGCCAGCAGCTTAGACGGACAGGTTAACACGCCCCAGCATTTT.

This chain uses TRBV11-2 with TRBJ2-1; D may be TRBD1 (5 bases). CDR1 is SGHAT and CDR2 is FQNNGV in the germline V gene. CDR3 size: 16 residues. Trimming took off 6 bases at V and 4 bases at J, with 19 bases between the two ends. CDR3 region: CASSSPRGAEYNEQFF. CDR3 nucleotide sequence: TGTGCCAGCAGTAGTCCCCGTGGGGCAGAATACAATGAGCAGTTCTTC.